This T cell receptor (beta chain) originates from a study of blood T cell repertoires in COVID-19. Overall study: The study drew acute and convalescent COVID-19 samples from the United States, Italy and Spain. From T cells, B-cell-depleted T cells, or PBMCs came the material, which was cDNA or gDNA.

Assay used: immunoSEQ multiplex PCR; TCRdb lists only in-frame clones, some missing. The sample contains roughly 230,000 clones, 85% to 90% of which appear only once. The CDR3 consists of 14 residues. Germline CDR1 LNHNV, CDR2 YYDKDF (reference sequence). V shed 5 bases, J shed 8 bases, and the junction held 6 bases outside the gene matches. V usage is TRBV15 and J usage is TRBJ1-6, with 7 bases identical to TRBD1. The TCR sequence derives from a woman aged 25 to 39 with acute COVID-19. Sequencing input: PBMCs or T cells enriched from blood (not recorded which). The CDR3 loop reads CATSDGTAYSPLHF. CDR3 bases: TGTGCCACCAGCGACGGGACAGCCTATTCACCCCTCCACTTT.